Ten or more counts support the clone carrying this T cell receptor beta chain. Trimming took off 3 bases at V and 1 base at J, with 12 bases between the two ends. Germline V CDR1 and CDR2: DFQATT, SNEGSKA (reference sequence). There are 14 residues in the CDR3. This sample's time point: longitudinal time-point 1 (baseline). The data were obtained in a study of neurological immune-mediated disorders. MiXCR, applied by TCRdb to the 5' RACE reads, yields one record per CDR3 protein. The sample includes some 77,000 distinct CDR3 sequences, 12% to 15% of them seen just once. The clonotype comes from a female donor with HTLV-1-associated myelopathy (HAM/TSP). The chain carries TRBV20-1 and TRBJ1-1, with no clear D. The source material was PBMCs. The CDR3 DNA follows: TGCAGTGCTAGGCCTCCCGGCGCGAACACTGAAGCTTTCTTT. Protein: CSARPPGANTEAFF.